This TCR beta chain was sequenced during a study of T cells in Graves' hyperthyroidism and ophthalmopathy. General observations from the study: Appearing also in blood were most of the thyroid clonotypes expanded above 0.001. Stable hyperthyroidism was told apart from ophthalmopathy by a model built on 13 V-J features.

Germline values: CDR1 MNHNS, CDR2 SASEGT. Trimming took off 6 bases at V and 7 bases at J, with 13 bases between the two ends. The CDR3 length is 13 residues. It was considered stable Graves' hyperthyroidism when ophthalmopathy did not progress within 18 months. Pregnant or lactating patients were excluded, as were those with uncontrolled infection or other autoimmune disease. Concerning this clonotype itself: Its target is not known.

TCR beta CDR3 regions were amplified from RNA. First-round RT-PCR with HTBI primers amplified the TCR CDR3 region. One entry per CDR3 protein, called by TCRdb with MiXCR from the multiplex PCR reads. The table shows some 550,000 distinct CDR3 sequences, with less than 25% occurring only once. The rearrangement links TRBV6-1 to TRBJ2-1; possible D gene TRBD2, 5 bases. Sequencing was done on a sample of blood. The sequence was collected from a man aged 18-30 years with Graves' hyperthyroidism. The CDR3 coding sequence is TGTGCCAGCAGGAGTAGCGCTGGGAATGAGCAGTTCTTC. It encodes CASRSSAGNEQFF.